The rows below give T cell receptor beta chains drawn from one sample of a study of blood T cells in healthy people across ages. TCRdb independently ran MiXCR on the 5' RACE reads; one entry per CDR3 protein. The sample includes about 730,000 distinct CDR3 sequences, about 40% of them seen just once. Sequencing input: blood. These receptors were obtained from a woman aged 55-69 years in good health. The CDR3 runs from the conserved cysteine through the conserved F or W. Fields, in order: J gene, clone size, V gene, D gene, CDR3 DNA, CDR3 protein. A D gene is named only where the DNA matches it firmly. Rows may omit the clone size; those that give it use once, few, many or a size class.

TRBJ2-3	.	TRBV10-3	TRBD2	TGTGCCATCAGCGATAGCGGGGGGGCAGCAGATACGCAGTATTTT	CAISDSGGAADTQYF
TRBJ1-1	.	TRBV12-3/TRBV12-4	TRBD1	TGTGCCAGCAGTTCGGGGACAGGGTTCAAGGACACTGAAGCTTTCTTT	CASSSGTGFKDTEAFF
TRBJ2-1	few	TRBV12-3/TRBV12-4	TRBD2	TGTGCCAGCGGGCGCGGGGGGGAGATTAGGGAGCAGTTCTTC	CASGRGGEIREQFF
TRBJ1-2	.	TRBV12-3/TRBV12-4	.	TGTGCCAGCAGTTCCCTCGGGGCCTCCTATGGCTACACCTTC	CASSSLGASYGYTF
TRBJ2-1	.	TRBV9	.	TGTGCCAGCAGCGTAGATATGGGCTCGGTCCGGCAGTTCTTC	CASSVDMGSVRQFF
TRBJ2-2	.	TRBV6-6	.	TGTGCCAGCAGTTACGGGACTGGGGAGCTGTTTTTT	CASSYGTGELFF
TRBJ1-1	.	TRBV28	TRBD1	TGTGCCAGCCTGACAGGGGCTACGAACACTGAAGCTTTCTTT	CASLTGATNTEAFF
TRBJ2-7	many	TRBV20-1	.	TGCAGTGCTTCTCGGGACTCCTCCTACGAGCAGTACTTC	CSASRDSSYEQYF
TRBJ2-5	.	TRBV5-6	TRBD1	TGTGCCAGCCGAACAGGGGGAGAGACCCAGTACTTC	CASRTGGETQYF
TRBJ2-2	few	TRBV13	.	TGTGCCAGCAGCTTATTCCATTCCGGGGAGCTGTTTTTT	CASSLFHSGELFF
TRBJ2-7	.	TRBV6-2/TRBV6-3	TRBD2	TGTGCCAGCAGTTACCCAACTAGCGGGAGGGCCGAATTCGAGCAGTACTTC	CASSYPTSGRAEFEQYF
TRBJ2-7	.	TRBV28	.	TGTGCCAGCAGTTATCTCGAGGGGCCCGACTACGAGCAGTACTTC	CASSYLEGPDYEQYF
TRBJ1-2	.	TRBV6-2/TRBV6-3	TRBD1	TGTGCCAGCATTAGAACCGGGACAGCGACGAACTATGGCTACACCTTC	CASIRTGTATNYGYTF
TRBJ2-5	.	TRBV18	TRBD1	TGTGCCAGCTCACCACCGGGACAGGGGGCCGGCGAGACCCAGTACTTC	CASSPPGQGAGETQYF
TRBJ2-3	.	TRBV28	.	TGCGCCAGCAGCCTGGAGACTAGTCGAAGCACAGATACGCAGTATTTT	CASSLETSRSTDTQYF
TRBJ2-3	few	TRBV10-3	.	TGTGCCATCAGTGAGTCTGCGGGGAAGACAGATACGCAGTATTTT	CAISESAGKTDTQYF
TRBJ2-3	.	TRBV27	TRBD2	TGTGCCAGCAGTTTACCTCGCGGGGGTCGATATACGCAGTATTTT	CASSLPRGGRYTQYF
TRBJ2-4	.	TRBV29-1	TRBD1	TGCAGCGTTGACGTATATGGGACAGGGGGCAGCAACATTCAGTACTTC	CSVDVYGTGGSNIQYF
TRBJ2-7	few	TRBV6-6	.	TGTGCCAGCCGTTTTAGCACAGTTTACAATGAGCAGTACTTC	CASRFSTVYNEQYF
TRBJ2-3	few	TRBV27	.	TGTGCCAGCAGTTTCGAGGGTCGGGGAGATACGCAGTATTTT	CASSFEGRGDTQYF
TRBJ1-4	few	TRBV2	.	TGTGCCAGCAATCCCGGGGCGGCCCCGAATGAAAAACTGTTTTTT	CASNPGAAPNEKLFF
TRBJ2-1	.	TRBV7-2	TRBD2	TGTGCCAGCATCACGGGGGGGCAAAATGAGCAGTTCTTC	CASITGGQNEQFF
TRBJ1-2	.	TRBV11-2	.	TGTGCCAGCAGCTTCTCAGGGCTAGGCTATGGCTACACCTTC	CASSFSGLGYGYTF
TRBJ1-3	.	TRBV6-2/TRBV6-3	.	TGTGCCAGCAGTTACAAGGGACTGAGCTCTGGAAACACCATATATTTT	CASSYKGLSSGNTIYF
TRBJ2-7	.	TRBV7-9	TRBD2	TGTGCCAGCAGCCCAGCAGGACTAGCGGGAACCTACGAGCAGTACTTC	CASSPAGLAGTYEQYF
TRBJ1-1	.	TRBV3-1	.	TGTGCCAGCAGCCAATGGGAAGGGCGGGGTGAAGCTTTCTTT	CASSQWEGRGEAFF
TRBJ2-3	.	TRBV30	.	TGTGCCTGGAGCTCGGCAGATACGCAGTATTTT	CAWSSADTQYF